The clone carrying this T cell receptor (beta chain) was picked up many times. The antigen is unknown. These data belong to a study of regulatory T cells in long-lasting Graves disease. Study information: Graves' patients who were just diagnosed had used antithyroid drugs for under 3 months. General study points: Persistent patients shared about 3,000 public clonotypes among themselves. Newly diagnosed patients shared fewer, at about a thousand.

Time point reported: newly diagnosed GD, antithyroid drugs for less than 3 months. There was RNA extracted from PBMCs, and the TCR library was made from it. V was pared by 4 bases and J by 10 bases, with 15 bases between. The CDR3 is made up of 13 amino acids. CDR1 and CDR2 (germline): SGHDT, YYEEEE. CDR3 regions were amplified by Arm-PCR using iRepertoire HTBI primers to build TCR beta libraries. TCRdb called the multiplex PCR reads again in MiXCR, with one record for every CDR3 protein. The sample has 450,000 to 700,000 distinct CDR3 sequences; about 14% are singletons. This sample also belongs to another study, concerning T cells in Graves' hyperthyroidism and ophthalmopathy.

The clonotype comes from a man younger than 40 with Graves disease. The sequencing used peripheral blood mononuclear cells (PBMCs), collected at new diagnosis, from a patient treated with antithyroid drugs. This chain links TRBV5-6 with TRBJ2-1; D gene uncertain. The CDR3 spells CASSPGPGREQFF. CDR3 sequence (DNA): TGTGCCAGCAGCCCCGGCCCCGGCAGAGAGCAGTTCTTC.